One TCR beta chain is described in this entry. The sample originates from a study of blood T cell repertoires in COVID-19. Study-level information: Acute and convalescent COVID-19 samples came from the United States, Italy and Spain.

The germline CDR1 and CDR2 sequences are GTSNPN and SVGIG (reference sequence). The CDR3 has 15 residues. V shed 3 bases, J shed 12 bases, and the junction held 12 bases outside the gene matches. In the original analysis: How many nucleated cells were present was estimated from reference gene primer amplification. Data came from immunoSEQ multiplex PCR; TCRdb stores just in-frame clones and leaves some out. The V and J calls and the clone size are those of that table, but D and trimming were determined from the DNA. The table records approximately 120,000 clones, roughly 82% of them present only once.

What was sequenced was peripheral blood. The receptor was isolated from a human donor in a cohort sampled during active COVID-19. This chain uses TRBV30 with TRBJ2-1; 12 bases are shared with TRBD2. DNA for the CDR3: TGTGCCTGGAGCCCGGGTGCTAGCGGGAGGGGGGCGCAGTTCTTC. Residues: CAWSPGASGRGAQFF.